The 29 T cell receptor beta chains below all came from one sample that was sequenced in a study of blood T cell repertoires in COVID-19. Profiled with immunoSEQ multiplex PCR; TCRdb holds only in-frame clones, not every one. The table records some 260,000 clones, around 85% of them present only once. The sequencing sample was made of peripheral blood. These TCRs come from a man at least 80 years old with acute or convalescent COVID-19.

The rearrangement links TRBV27 to TRBJ2-3, with 7 bases matching TRBD2. Germline lookup yields CDR1 MNHEY and CDR2 SMNVEV (reference sequence). V was clipped by 4 bases and J by 3 bases; unmatched bases: 7. This CDR3 has 15 residues. For the CDR3, the DNA is TGTGCCAGCAGTTCCCCCTTGGGAGGGACAGATACGCAGTATTTT. It specifies CASSSPLGGTDTQYF.

The rearrangement links TRBV6-1 to TRBJ1-6; tentatively, D is TRBD1 (6 bases). The germline gives CDR1 MNHNS, CDR2 SASEGT. V gave up 1 base and J gave up 6 bases, with 13 bases separating them. CDR3 length equals 16 residues. Here the CDR3 reads CASSEGGQGINSPLHF. In DNA, the CDR3 is TGTGCCAGCAGTGAAGGGGGACAAGGGATTAATTCACCCCTCCACTTT.

This chain connects TRBV6-5 to TRBJ1-6; D unclear. Trimming removed 11 bases from V and 7 bases from J, with 21 bases in between. Germline CDR1 reads MNHEY; CDR2 reads SVGAGI. This CDR3 has 15 residues. CDR3 nucleotides: TGTGCCTCCAGTTATACGCCCGGGAGGAATTCACCCCTCCACTTT. Residues: CASSYTPGRNSPLHF.

This clone was observed a single time. This chain joins TRBV19 and TRBJ1-5; weak D call: TRBD1 (6 bases). Germline CDR1 and CDR2: LNHDA and SQIVND (reference sequence). V shed 4 bases and J shed 0 bases, with 19 bases lying between them. The CDR3 runs to 18 residues. CDR3 sequence reads: CASSTGLLWGLSNQPQHF. CDR3 in DNA: TGTGCCAGTAGTACAGGGTTATTATGGGGGCTTAGCAATCAGCCCCAGCATTTT.

The chain links TRBV7-8 to TRBJ2-1; 7 bases match TRBD1. Germline V gives CDR1 SGHVS, CDR2 FQNEAQ. V dropped 2 bases and J dropped 2; count of bases not matched to a gene: 6. The length of the CDR3 is 16 residues. The CDR3 DNA reads TGTGCCAGCAGCTTAAAGTGGGGGACAGCCTACAATGAGCAGTTCTTC. It translates to CASSLKWGTAYNEQFF. Looking up the rest from reference TRBV7-8 and TRBJ2-1 gives the full variable domain: GAGVSQSPRYKVAKRGQDVALRCDPISGHVSLFWYQQALGQGPEFLTYFQNEAQLDKSGLPSDRFFAERPEGSVSTLKIQRTQQEDSAVYLCASSLKWGTAYNEQFFGPGTRLTVL.

The chain employs TRBV7-9 and TRBJ2-3; 7 nucleotides agree with TRBD1. The CDR3 consists of 16 residues. With V trimmed by 5 bases and J by 0 bases, 8 bases remained unmatched. The germline V gene encodes CDR1 SEHNR and CDR2 FQNEAQ (reference sequence). The CDR3 protein is CASSPRQGASTDTQYF. CDR3 nucleotide sequence: TGTGCCAGCAGCCCGAGACAGGGAGCTAGCACAGATACGCAGTATTTT.

The gene calls are TRBV11-3 and TRBJ1-1; possible D gene TRBD1, 5 bases. Per germline, CDR1 SGHNT and CDR2 YENEEA. V lost 4 bases, J lost 3 bases, and 12 bases lay in between. CDR3 length equals 14 residues. The CDR3 loop is CASSSQGGDTEAFF. The CDR3 DNA reads TGTGCCAGCAGCTCCCAGGGAGGGGACACTGAAGCTTTCTTT.

This clone was picked up a small number of times. The CDR3 region has the DNA TGTGCCAGTAAAAAGGCGGGAGAAATTCACACCGGGGAGCTGTTTTTT. Translation gives CASKKAGEIHTGELFF. The chain links TRBV19 to TRBJ2-2; 7 nucleotides agree with TRBD2. The junction had 11 bases not matched to a gene; V was cut back by 7 bases and J by 3 bases. CDR3 length equals 16 residues. Germline lookup yields CDR1 LNHDA and CDR2 SQIVND (reference sequence).

The rearrangement joins TRBV27 to TRBJ1-4, with D unresolved. This CDR3 has 14 residues. The germline V gene has CDR1 MNHEY and CDR2 SMNVEV (reference sequence). Trimming cost V 6 bases and J 4 bases, with 12 bases left between them. In DNA form, the CDR3 reads TGTGCCAGCAGCTTTAGGAGGGATAATGAAAAACTGTTTTTT. Its protein is CASSFRRDNEKLFF.

The rearrangement uses TRBV5-6 and TRBJ2-7, with 8 bases identical to TRBD2. The trim removed 3 bases at V and 3 bases at J, leaving 11 bases unmatched. The CDR3 spans 16 residues. Germline V gene lookup returns CDR1 SGHDT and CDR2 YYEEEE. CDR3 DNA sequence: TGTGCCAGCAGCTACCGTAGTAGCGGGGCCATCTACGAGCAGTACTTC. Protein product: CASSYRSSGAIYEQYF.

In nucleotides, the CDR3 is TGCGCCAGCAGCCAAATAGCGGGGGGCCCTAACACAGATACGCAGTATTTT. Protein: CASSQIAGGPNTDTQYF. The V call is TRBV4-1, the J call TRBJ2-3; the match to TRBD2 covers 10 bases. This CDR3 comprises 17 residues. Germline CDR1 is MGHRA and CDR2 is YSYEKL. With 2 bases clipped from V and 2 bases from J, the junction kept 7 bases outside the gene matches.

This clone was observed a single time. V and J are TRBV18 and TRBJ2-3, with 7 bases fitting TRBD2. This CDR3 is built from 13 residues. J gave up 5 bases and V 3 bases, and 2 bases lay outside the gene matches. Germline-derived CDR1 and CDR2 are KGHSH and LQKENI. CDR3 in DNA: TGTGCCAGCTCACCCTCGGGGGGAGATACGCAGTATTTT. This sequence encodes CASSPSGGDTQYF.

The chain recombines TRBV5-1 with TRBJ2-2; D may be TRBD2 (5 bases). V was pared by 4 bases and J by 4 bases, with 11 bases between. Germline CDR1 reads SGHRS; CDR2 reads YFSETQ. The CDR3 has 14 amino acids. The CDR3 is CASSPGSPTGELFF. In nucleotides, the CDR3 is TGCGCCAGCAGCCCGGGAAGTCCCACCGGGGAGCTGTTTTTT.

The chain uses TRBV24-1 and TRBJ1-5; no clear D gene. This CDR3 has 14 amino acids. V lost 5 bases, J lost 0 bases, and 7 bases lay in between. Germline-derived CDR1 and CDR2 are KGHDR and SFDVKD. CDR3 nucleotides: TGTGCCACCAGTGCAGGTTATAGCAATCAGCCCCAGCATTTT. It specifies CATSAGYSNQPQHF.

V is TRBV19 and J is TRBJ1-4; D call uncertain. CDR1 is LNHDA and CDR2 is SQIVND in the germline V gene (reference sequence). This CDR3 region has 14 residues. The ends were cut back, 1 base at V and 8 bases at J, with 11 bases in the middle. The CDR3 is CASSIGRIGEKLFF. The CDR3 bases are TGTGCCAGTAGTATAGGCAGGATTGGCGAAAAACTGTTTTTT. Full variable domain (rest looked up from reference TRBV19 and TRBJ1-4): DGGITQSPKYLFRKEGQNVTLSCEQNLNHDAMYWYRQDPGQGLRLIYYSQIVNDFQKGDIAEGYSVSREKKESFPLTVTSAQKNPTAFYLCASSIGRIGEKLFFGSGTQLSVL.

V gene TRBV19 combines with J gene TRBJ1-2; 7 nucleotides agree with TRBD1. CDR3 length: 16 residues. V shed 2 bases, J shed 4 bases, and the junction held 10 bases outside the gene matches. Germline values: CDR1 LNHDA, CDR2 SQIVND (reference sequence). The DNA for the CDR3 is TGTGCCAGTAGTATATCTCGCTTACAGGGGATCTATGGCTACACCTTC. This encodes CASSISRLQGIYGYTF.

This clone has just a few counts. The gene calls are TRBV3-1 (or the pseudogene TRBV3-2) and TRBJ1-2, with D unclear. The CDR3 has 13 residues. Trimming took 1 base from V and 4 from J, leaving 7 bases between them. Germline loops: CDR1 LGHDT, CDR2 YNNKEL (reference sequence). The CDR3 is CASSQGRLYGYTF. In DNA, the CDR3 is TGTGCCAGCAGCCAAGGCAGGCTCTATGGCTACACCTTC.

The rearrangement joins TRBV5-3 to TRBJ2-7, with 8 bases identical to TRBD1. TRBV5-3 is flagged as an ORF with uncertain function. CDR3 length: 15 residues. Trimming cost V 4 bases and J 5 bases; bases outside gene matches: 11. The CDR3 loop is CARSLRQGSRNEQYF. CDR3 in DNA: TGTGCCAGAAGCCTCAGACAGGGGTCGAGGAACGAGCAGTACTTC.

This chain joins TRBV29-1 and TRBJ1-5; D gene uncertain. CDR3 length equals 12 residues. CDR1 SQVTM and CDR2 ANQGSEA come from the germline V gene. Trimming took off 4 bases at V and 5 bases at J, with 9 bases between the two ends. CDR3 in amino acids: CSVGENYQPQHF. The CDR3, as DNA: TGCAGCGTTGGAGAAAACTATCAGCCCCAGCATTTT.

The gene calls are TRBV7-8 and TRBJ1-4; 9 bases are shared with TRBD1. The germline gives CDR1 SGHVS, CDR2 FQNEAQ. The CDR3 has 13 amino acids. With 5 bases clipped from V and 7 bases from J, the junction kept 2 bases outside the gene matches. CDR3 amino acids: CASSQDRGEKLFF. DNA for the CDR3: TGTGCCAGCAGCCAGGACAGGGGTGAAAAACTGTTTTTT.

The chain uses TRBV6-6 and TRBJ1-2, with 7 bases identical to TRBD1. From germline, CDR1 is MNHNY and CDR2 SVGAGI (reference sequence). There are 13 residues in the CDR3. The V segment lost 6 bases and the J segment 5 bases; nucleotides outside the gene matches: 6. CDR3 protein: CASSPDREYGYTF. CDR3 nucleotide sequence: TGTGCCAGCAGCCCAGACAGGGAATATGGCTACACCTTC.

CDR3 sequence (DNA): TGTGCCAGTAGGGGGGGGCCCCAACTCTACACCGGGGAGCTGTTTTTT. Protein product: CASRGGPQLYTGELFF. This sequence joins TRBV19 and TRBJ2-2; D perhaps matches TRBD2 (7 bases). The CDR3 extends over 16 amino acids. The ends were cut back, 6 bases at V and 3 bases at J, with 17 bases in the middle. CDR1 is LNHDA, CDR2 SQIVND, per germline (reference sequence). Variable domain in full (rest from reference TRBV19 and TRBJ2-2): DGGITQSPKYLFRKEGQNVTLSCEQNLNHDAMYWYRQDPGQGLRLIYYSQIVNDFQKGDIAEGYSVSREKKESFPLTVTSAQKNPTAFYLCASRGGPQLYTGELFFGEGSRLTVL.

The chain combines TRBV9 with TRBJ2-1, with D possibly matching TRBD2 (6 bases). Between the trimmed V and J ends, which lost 2 bases and 4 bases, there was a span of 16 bases. CDR1 SGDLS and CDR2 YYNGEE come from the germline V gene. This CDR3 has 16 amino acids. In DNA, the CDR3 is TGTGCCAGCAGCGTTGGATCTAGCGCGTTTTACAATGAGCAGTTCTTC. Protein sequence: CASSVGSSAFYNEQFF.

This clone was detected once. The genes are TRBV7-2 and TRBJ2-1; 7 nucleotides line up with TRBD2. This CDR3 contains 14 residues. Germline V gene data show CDR1 as SGHTA and CDR2 as FQGNSA. V gave up 3 bases and J gave up 6 bases; unmatched junction bases: 5. The CDR3 nucleotides are TGTGCCAGCAGCTTCGCGGGAGCTGGCAATGAGCAGTTCTTC. Amino acids: CASSFAGAGNEQFF.

The chain employs TRBV6-5 and TRBJ2-3; D not resolved. With 7 bases removed from V and 7 bases from J, the gap between germline ends came to 12 bases. The CDR3 covers 12 residues. The germline V gene encodes CDR1 MNHEY and CDR2 SVGAGI. Here the CDR3 reads CASNLDLHTQYF. The DNA for the CDR3 is TGTGCCAGCAATTTAGATTTACATACGCAGTATTTT.

This chain links TRBV12-3 or TRBV12-4 with TRBJ2-7, with a possible D match to TRBD1 (6 bases). V dropped 6 bases and J dropped 3 bases, with 12 bases sitting between them. The CDR3 runs 13 residues. The CDR3 loop is CASRSTTGYEQYF. The CDR3 coding sequence is TGTGCCAGCAGATCAACGACAGGCTACGAGCAGTACTTC.

DNA of the CDR3: TGTGCCAGCAGCCCACAGGTCTTCTCTGGAAACACCATATATTTT. Protein: CASSPQVFSGNTIYF. The chain employs TRBV11-2 and TRBJ1-3, with D tentatively TRBD1 (5 bases). Germline loops: CDR1 SGHAT, CDR2 FQNNGV. The CDR3 runs to 15 residues. Trimming cost V 5 bases and J 0 bases, with 11 bases left between them.

This clone was seen once. The V call is TRBV24-1, the J call TRBJ2-5; TRBD1 matches at 8 bases. Germline V gene sequence: CDR1 KGHDR, CDR2 SFDVKD. J lost 1 base, V lost 3 bases, and 9 bases had no gene match. CDR3 length equals 17 residues. The DNA of the CDR3 is TGTGCCACCAGTGATCTGCCCAGGGGGCGCTCCCAAGAGACCCAGTACTTC. Its protein is CATSDLPRGRSQETQYF.

This clone was found once. The chain is built from TRBV24-1 and TRBJ2-1, with TRBD1 matching over 9 bases. The CDR3 sequence is 14 residues long. Per the germline V gene, CDR1 is KGHDR and CDR2 is SFDVKD. V lost 7 bases to trimming and J lost 9 bases; unmatched junction nucleotides: 9. This chain's CDR3 is CATRRQGDGSEQFF. The CDR3, as DNA: TGTGCCACCAGAAGACAGGGGGATGGCAGTGAGCAGTTCTTC.